This is a list of T cell receptor beta chains from one sample in a study of blood T cell repertoires in COVID-19. This table comes from immunoSEQ multiplex PCR, and its TCRdb copy is limited to in-frame clones, with some not included. This sample has approximately 140,000 clones; roughly 90% occur once, and the top ten carry under 2.5%. The material sequenced was PBMCs or T cells enriched from blood (not recorded which). These receptors all come from a woman aged 45 to 65 who had recovered from COVID-19. Each CDR3 is given with its conserved first and last residue.

len: 14
j_gene: TRBJ1-4
v_gene: TRBV2
CDR3aa: CASIRGQPNEKLFF

len: 13
j_gene: TRBJ1-1
v_gene: TRBV11-2
CDR3aa: CASSFRSGIEAFF

len: 14
j_gene: TRBJ2-1
v_gene: TRBV10-1
CDR3aa: CASSPTISINEQFF

len: 17
j_gene: TRBJ2-1
v_gene: TRBV5-1
CDR3aa: CASTVSSGVGAYNEQFF

len: 16
j_gene: TRBJ2-1
v_gene: TRBV7-3
CDR3aa: CASSLLAGGDYNEQFF

len: 17
j_gene: TRBJ1-2
v_gene: TRBV13
CDR3aa: CASSYGQGTAPNYGYTF

len: 19
j_gene: TRBJ1-1
v_gene: TRBV24-1
CDR3aa: CATSDLWGQKDYRNTEAFF

len: 12
j_gene: TRBJ2-2
v_gene: TRBV2
CDR3aa: CASSEATGELFF

len: 16
j_gene: TRBJ2-7
v_gene: TRBV11-3
CDR3aa: CASSLPQGLSEYEQYF

len: 13
j_gene: TRBJ2-7
v_gene: TRBV5-4
CDR3aa: CASSLDRDYEQYF

len: 13
j_gene: TRBJ2-7
v_gene: TRBV19
CDR3aa: CASSMRPGDEQYF

len: 13
j_gene: TRBJ2-1
v_gene: TRBV21-1
CDR3aa: CASSKVSGNEQFF

len: 14
j_gene: TRBJ1-4
v_gene: TRBV12-5
CDR3aa: CASGLTGGAEKLFF

len: 12
j_gene: TRBJ2-5
v_gene: TRBV2
CDR3aa: CASSVMAKAQYF

len: 15
j_gene: TRBJ2-7
v_gene: TRBV27
CDR3aa: CASSLSSGGAYEQYF

len: 15
j_gene: TRBJ2-2
v_gene: TRBV18
CDR3aa: CASSPRQGSTGELFF

len: 11
j_gene: TRBJ2-7
v_gene: TRBV19
CDR3aa: CASSSRHEQYF

len: 14
j_gene: TRBJ2-3
v_gene: TRBV6-2/TRBV6-3
CDR3aa: CASSYSLYTDTQYF

len: 13
j_gene: TRBJ2-1
v_gene: TRBV19
CDR3aa: CASSIRGGDEQFF

len: 19
j_gene: TRBJ2-5
v_gene: TRBV7-2
CDR3aa: CASRVGVGQGLIQQETQYF

len: 12
j_gene: TRBJ2-7
v_gene: TRBV12-3/TRBV12-4
CDR3aa: CASSPAGHEQYF

len: 15
j_gene: TRBJ1-1
v_gene: TRBV5-4
CDR3aa: CASSLTGTGRTEAFF

len: 17
j_gene: TRBJ2-2
v_gene: TRBV19
CDR3aa: CASSITGRQGGTGELFF

len: 13
j_gene: TRBJ1-2
v_gene: TRBV14
CDR3aa: CASSQGGGHGYTF

len: 14
j_gene: TRBJ1-2
v_gene: TRBV15
CDR3aa: CATSSPTRPGGYTF

len: 13
j_gene: TRBJ1-2
v_gene: TRBV6-5
CDR3aa: CASSKDRVYGYTF

len: 17
j_gene: TRBJ2-3
v_gene: TRBV4-2
CDR3aa: CASSQGGGRAGTDTQYF

len: 13
j_gene: TRBJ1-2
v_gene: TRBV6-2/TRBV6-3
CDR3aa: CASSYGQAYGYTF

len: 15
j_gene: TRBJ2-2
v_gene: TRBV2
CDR3aa: CASKLAGERRGELFF

len: 15
j_gene: TRBJ2-3
v_gene: TRBV28
CDR3aa: CASSLWSGFPDTQYF

len: 16
j_gene: TRBJ1-1
v_gene: TRBV7-2
CDR3aa: CASTSGGQSWATEAFF